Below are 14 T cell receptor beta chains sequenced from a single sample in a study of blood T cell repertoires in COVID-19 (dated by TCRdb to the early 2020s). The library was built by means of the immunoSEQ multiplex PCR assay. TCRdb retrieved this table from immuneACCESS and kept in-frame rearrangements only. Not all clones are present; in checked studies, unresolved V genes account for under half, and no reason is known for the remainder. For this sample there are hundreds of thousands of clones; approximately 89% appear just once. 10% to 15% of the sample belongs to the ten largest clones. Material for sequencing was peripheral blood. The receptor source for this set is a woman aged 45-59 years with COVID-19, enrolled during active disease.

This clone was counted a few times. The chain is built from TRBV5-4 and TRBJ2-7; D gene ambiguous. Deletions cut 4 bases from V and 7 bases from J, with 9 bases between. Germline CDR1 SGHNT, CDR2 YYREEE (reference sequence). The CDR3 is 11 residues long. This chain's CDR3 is CASSEAREQYF. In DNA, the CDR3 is TGTGCCAGCAGCGAAGCCCGGGAGCAGTACTTC.

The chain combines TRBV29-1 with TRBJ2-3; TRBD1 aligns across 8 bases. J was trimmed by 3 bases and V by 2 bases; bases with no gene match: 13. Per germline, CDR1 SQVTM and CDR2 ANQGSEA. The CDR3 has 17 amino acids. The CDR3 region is CSVETPRTGWWTDTQYF. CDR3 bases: TGCAGCGTTGAAACCCCCCGGACAGGGTGGTGGACAGATACGCAGTATTTT.

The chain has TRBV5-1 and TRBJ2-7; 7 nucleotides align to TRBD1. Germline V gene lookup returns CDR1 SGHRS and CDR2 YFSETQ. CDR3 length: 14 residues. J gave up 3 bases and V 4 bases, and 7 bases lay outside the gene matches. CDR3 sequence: CASSANGQDYEQYF. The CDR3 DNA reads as TGCGCCAGCAGCGCCAACGGACAGGACTACGAGCAGTACTTC. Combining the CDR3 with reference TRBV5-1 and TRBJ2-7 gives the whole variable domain KAGVTQTPRYLIKTRGQQVTLSCSPISGHRSVSWYQQTPGQGLQFLFEYFSETQRNKGNFPGRFSGRQFSNSRSEMNVSTLELGDSALYLCASSANGQDYEQYFGPGTRLTVT.

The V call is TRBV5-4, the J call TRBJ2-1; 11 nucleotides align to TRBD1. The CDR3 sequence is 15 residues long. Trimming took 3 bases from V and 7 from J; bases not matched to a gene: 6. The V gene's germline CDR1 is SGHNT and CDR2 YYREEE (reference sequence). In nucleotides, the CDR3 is TGTGCCAGCAGCTATGGACAGGGGGCTAGGAATGAGCAGTTCTTC. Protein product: CASSYGQGARNEQFF. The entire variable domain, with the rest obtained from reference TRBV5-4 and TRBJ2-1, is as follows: ETGVTQSPTHLIKTRGQQVTLRCSSQSGHNTVSWYQQALGQGPQFIFQYYREEENGRGNFPPRFSGLQFPNYSSELNVNALELDDSALYLCASSYGQGARNEQFFGPGTRLTVL.

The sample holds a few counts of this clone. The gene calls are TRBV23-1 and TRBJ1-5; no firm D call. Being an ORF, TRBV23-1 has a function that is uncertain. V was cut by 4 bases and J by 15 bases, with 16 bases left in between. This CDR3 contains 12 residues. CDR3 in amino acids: CASSRGRTKGHF. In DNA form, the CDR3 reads TGCGCCAGCAGTCGAGGACGGACTAAGGGGCATTTT.

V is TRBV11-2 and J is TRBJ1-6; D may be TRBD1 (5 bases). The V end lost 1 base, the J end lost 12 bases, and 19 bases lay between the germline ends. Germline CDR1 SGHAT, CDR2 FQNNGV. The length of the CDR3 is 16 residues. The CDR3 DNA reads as TGTGCCAGCAGCTTAGGGGTGACGGGCAGGGAGGAACCCCTCCACTTT. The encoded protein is CASSLGVTGREEPLHF.

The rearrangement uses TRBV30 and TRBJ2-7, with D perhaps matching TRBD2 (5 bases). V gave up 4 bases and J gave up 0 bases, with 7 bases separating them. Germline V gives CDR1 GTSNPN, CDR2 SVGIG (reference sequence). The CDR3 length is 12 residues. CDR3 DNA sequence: TGTGCCTGGATGGGGAGCTCCTACGAGCAGTACTTC. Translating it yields CAWMGSSYEQYF.

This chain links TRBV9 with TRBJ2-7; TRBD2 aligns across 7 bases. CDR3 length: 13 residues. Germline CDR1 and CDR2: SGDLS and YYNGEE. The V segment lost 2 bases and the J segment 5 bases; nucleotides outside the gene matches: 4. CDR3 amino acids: CASSVGGLDEQYF. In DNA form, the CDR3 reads TGTGCCAGCAGCGTCGGGGGGTTAGACGAGCAGTACTTC.

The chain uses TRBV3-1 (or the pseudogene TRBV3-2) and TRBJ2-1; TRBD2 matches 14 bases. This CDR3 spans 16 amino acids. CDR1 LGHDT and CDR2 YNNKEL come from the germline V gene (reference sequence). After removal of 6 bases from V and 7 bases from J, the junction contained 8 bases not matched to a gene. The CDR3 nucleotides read TGTGCCAGCAGGCTGACTAGCGGGGGGGATAAAAATGAGCAGTTCTTC. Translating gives CASRLTSGGDKNEQFF.

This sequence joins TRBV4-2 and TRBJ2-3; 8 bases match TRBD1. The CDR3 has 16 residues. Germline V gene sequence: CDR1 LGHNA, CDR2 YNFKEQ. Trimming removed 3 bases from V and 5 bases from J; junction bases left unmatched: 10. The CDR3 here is CASSHPTGGPGDTQYF. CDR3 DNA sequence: TGTGCCAGCAGCCATCCTACAGGGGGGCCTGGAGATACGCAGTATTTT.

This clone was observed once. The CDR3 DNA reads TGTGCCAGCAGCTTAAGTGCACAGGGGGCTTACAATGAGCAGTTCTTC. Its translation is CASSLSAQGAYNEQFF. V is TRBV7-7 and J is TRBJ2-1; 9 positions match TRBD1. This CDR3 contains 16 residues. V was clipped by 2 bases and J by 4 bases; unmatched bases: 6. Per germline, CDR1 SSHAT and CDR2 FNYEAQ (reference sequence).

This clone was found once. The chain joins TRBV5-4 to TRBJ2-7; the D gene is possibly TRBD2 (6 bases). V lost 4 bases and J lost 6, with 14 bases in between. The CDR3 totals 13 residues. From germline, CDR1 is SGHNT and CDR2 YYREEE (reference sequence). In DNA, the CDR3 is TGTGCCAGCAGCGGCCCGACTAGAGGCGAGCAGTACTTC. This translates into CASSGPTRGEQYF.

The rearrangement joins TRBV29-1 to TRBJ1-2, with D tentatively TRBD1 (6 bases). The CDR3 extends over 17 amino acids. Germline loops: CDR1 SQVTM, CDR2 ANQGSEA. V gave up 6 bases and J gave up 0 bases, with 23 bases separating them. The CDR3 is CSVTGIPTPTANYGYTF. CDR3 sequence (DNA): TGCAGCGTAACAGGGATACCAACGCCAACAGCTAACTATGGCTACACCTTC.

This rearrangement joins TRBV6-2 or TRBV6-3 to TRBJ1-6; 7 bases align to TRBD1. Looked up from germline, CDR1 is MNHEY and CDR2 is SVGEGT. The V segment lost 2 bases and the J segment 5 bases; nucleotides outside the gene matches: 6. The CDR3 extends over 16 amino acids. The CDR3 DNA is TGTGCCAGCAGTTACCCTCCGGGACAGAATAATTCACCCCTCCACTTT. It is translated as CASSYPPGQNNSPLHF.